Here is one T cell receptor (beta chain) with its context. V lost 6 bases to trimming and J lost 0 bases, with 11 bases between them. CDR1 is WSHSY and CDR2 is SAAADI in the germline V gene. This CDR3 is built from 14 residues. Using immunoSEQ multiplex PCR, the repertoire was profiled, and TCRdb retains in-frame clones only, with some absent. Altogether about 170,000 clones are present, about four fifths being singletons, with the ten largest covering around 9.9%. The data were taken from a study of blood T cell repertoires in COVID-19. Study context: Sources were T cells, B-cell-depleted T cells, or PBMCs; the material itself was cDNA or gDNA.

This clonotype was sampled from a man in his 70s with active or convalescent COVID-19. Sequenced material: peripheral blood. V and J are TRBV10-2 and TRBJ1-1, with D uncertain. In nucleotides, the CDR3 is TGCGCCAGCAGATTAACCTCGGTGAACACTGAAGCTTTCTTT. Translation: CASRLTSVNTEAFF.